Listed below are T cell receptor beta chains from one sample, sequenced in a study of blood T cell repertoires in COVID-19. The table came from immunoSEQ multiplex PCR; TCRdb's copy has only in-frame clones and leaves some out. The repertoire consists of about 250,000 clones, with around nine tenths occurring once and the leading ten covering around 1.5%. The specimen was peripheral blood. These receptors all stem from a woman in her sixties or seventies who had recovered from COVID-19. Each CDR3 is given with its conserved first and last residue. Fields, in order: V gene, D gene, clone size, J gene, CDR3 protein, CDR3 DNA. The D gene is left open where the match is weak. Size tells how often a clone was seen (once, few, many) or the class of an expanded clone, and some rows leave it out.

>TRBV5-1|-|-|TRBJ2-3
CASSLIGGDHTQYF
TGCGCCAGCAGCTTGATCGGAGGCGATCATACGCAGTATTTT
>TRBV6-2/TRBV6-3|TRBD1|-|TRBJ2-1
CASSSTGGGYSEQFF
TGTGCCAGCAGTTCAACAGGGGGCGGGTATAGTGAGCAGTTCTTC
>TRBV5-1|-|-|TRBJ1-1
CASSLDRLTTEAFF
TGCGCCAGCAGCTTGGACAGGTTGACCACTGAAGCTTTCTTT
>TRBV6-5|-|-|TRBJ2-7
CASSYSEEQYF
TGTGCCAGCAGTTATTCCGAGGAGCAGTACTTC
>TRBV4-3|-|-|TRBJ1-5
CASSQGVAAPSNQPQHF
TGCGCCAGCAGCCAAGGCGTCGCCGCACCTAGCAATCAGCCCCAGCATTTT
>TRBV2|-|few|TRBJ2-7
CAIAGTAEQYF
TGTGCCATCGCGGGGACTGCGGAGCAGTACTTC
>TRBV7-3|TRBD2|-|TRBJ2-2
CASSIGTSGSTGELFF
TGTGCCAGCAGCATCGGGACTAGCGGGAGCACCGGGGAGCTGTTTTTT
>TRBV9|-|once|TRBJ2-5
CASSVAGTQETQYF
TGTGCCAGCAGCGTAGCGGGGACTCAAGAGACCCAGTACTTC
>TRBV25-1|-|-|TRBJ1-5
CASSEYGAGYNQPQHF
TGTGCCAGCAGTGAATATGGGGCAGGGTACAATCAGCCCCAGCATTTT
>TRBV5-1|-|-|TRBJ2-2
CASIVGGANTGELFF
TGCGCCAGCATTGTTGGAGGAGCGAACACCGGGGAGCTGTTTTTT
>TRBV6-2/TRBV6-3|-|-|TRBJ1-5
CASSYLWEYSNQPQHF
TGTGCCAGCAGTTACTTGTGGGAGTATAGCAATCAGCCCCAGCATTTT
>TRBV11-2|TRBD1|-|TRBJ1-2
CASSPGTALGTF
TGTGCCAGCAGCCCTGGGACAGCCTTGGGGACCTTC
>TRBV11-2|TRBD1|-|TRBJ1-2
CASSTSGTDGGGYTF
TGTGCCAGCAGCACCTCCGGGACAGATGGTGGTGGCTACACCTTC
>TRBV11-2|-|-|TRBJ2-3
CASSPGVADTDTQYF
TGTGCCAGCAGCCCCGGGGTAGCCGATACAGATACGCAGTATTTT
>TRBV6-2/TRBV6-3|TRBD1|-|TRBJ1-5
CASTPEDRGFSGNQPQHF
TGTGCCAGCACCCCAGAAGACAGGGGCTTTTCAGGCAATCAGCCCCAGCATTTT
>TRBV27|TRBD2|-|TRBJ2-3
CASPKTGGAEDTQYF
TGTGCCAGCCCTAAAACCGGGGGGGCCGAAGATACGCAGTATTTT
>TRBV5-1|-|-|TRBJ2-1
CASSFGGGAGNEQFF
TGCGCCAGCAGCTTTGGGGGGGGCGCGGGGAATGAGCAGTTCTTC
>TRBV9|-|-|TRBJ2-7
CASSALGASSYEQYF
TGTGCCAGCAGCGCCTTGGGCGCCTCCTCCTACGAGCAGTACTTC
>TRBV3-1/TRBV3-2|-|-|TRBJ1-1
CASSQDPGFPEAFF
TGTGCCAGCAGCCAAGATCCGGGATTTCCTGAAGCTTTCTTT
>TRBV18|TRBD1|-|TRBJ1-5
CASSGQGAVRSNQPQHF
TGTGCCAGCTCGGGTCAGGGGGCCGTGCGTAGCAATCAGCCCCAGCATTTT
>TRBV25-1|TRBD2|-|TRBJ2-5
CASSLRLGLAGQETQYF
TGTGCCAGCAGTTTAAGGTTGGGACTAGCGGGGCAAGAGACCCAGTACTTC
>TRBV9|-|-|TRBJ1-3
CASSGGAGNTIYF
TGTGCCAGCAGCGGCGGGGCCGGGAACACCATATATTTT
>TRBV5-8|TRBD1|-|TRBJ1-2
CASSRDRGIDGYTF
TGTGCCAGCAGCCGGGACAGGGGGATTGATGGCTACACCTTC
>TRBV10-3|TRBD1|-|TRBJ1-4
CATGDSQREKLFF
TGTGCCACGGGGGACAGTCAAAGGGAAAAACTGTTTTTT
>TRBV6-5|-|-|TRBJ1-4
CASSLIRGGDEKLFF
TGTGCCAGCAGCCTAATCAGGGGAGGGGATGAAAAACTGTTTTTT
>TRBV28|TRBD1|few|TRBJ2-3
CASSLIGTVLTDTQYF
TGTGCCAGCAGTTTAATAGGGACAGTACTCACAGATACGCAGTATTTT
>TRBV28|-|-|TRBJ1-5
CASIPGGVKDQPQHF
TGTGCCAGCATTCCTGGGGGGGTTAAGGATCAGCCCCAGCATTTT
>TRBV3-1/TRBV3-2|TRBD1|-|TRBJ1-3
CASSQGTGKVENTIYF
TGTGCCAGCAGCCAAGGGACAGGGAAGGTTGAAAACACCATATATTTT
>TRBV5-4|-|-|TRBJ1-5
CASSGGGNQPQHF
TGTGCCAGCAGTGGGGGGGGCAATCAGCCCCAGCATTTT
>TRBV7-3|TRBD2|-|TRBJ2-7
CASSLGAGSGDEQYF
TGTGCCAGCAGCCTTGGAGCGGGGAGTGGGGACGAGCAGTACTTC
>TRBV6-5|-|-|TRBJ1-1
CASRAPGGMGTEAFF
TGTGCCAGCAGGGCCCCGGGGGGGATGGGCACTGAAGCTTTCTTT
>TRBV21-1|-|-|TRBJ2-7
CASSNPGERRAVEQYF
TGTGCCAGCAGCAACCCTGGAGAACGGAGGGCTGTCGAGCAGTACTTC
>TRBV7-2|-|once|TRBJ2-7
CASSTREGSYYEQYF
TGTGCCAGCAGTACAAGAGAGGGCAGCTACTACGAGCAGTACTTC
>TRBV28|-|-|TRBJ2-7
CASGRTAPYEQYF
TGTGCCAGCGGAAGGACAGCACCCTACGAGCAGTACTTC
>TRBV7-8|-|-|TRBJ2-5
CASSFRGVQETQYF
TGTGCCAGCAGCTTCAGGGGGGTCCAAGAGACCCAGTACTTC
>TRBV27|TRBD2|-|TRBJ2-2
CASSSYSGGGQTGELFF
TGTGCCAGCAGTTCGTATAGCGGGGGGGGGCAGACCGGGGAGCTGTTTTTT
>TRBV5-1|TRBD1|-|TRBJ1-1
CASSLGRTGNTEAFF
TGCGCCAGCAGCTTGGGTAGGACAGGCAACACTGAAGCTTTCTTT
>TRBV20-1|TRBD1|-|TRBJ1-1
CSASPGTGREVAFF
TGCAGTGCTAGTCCCGGGACAGGAAGGGAGGTAGCTTTCTTT
>TRBV9|TRBD2|-|TRBJ2-7
CASSVGAGDPYEQYF
TGTGCCAGCAGCGTAGGAGCGGGGGACCCCTACGAGCAGTACTTC
>TRBV19|-|-|TRBJ1-6
CASSIGLRSPLHF
TGTGCCAGTAGTATAGGTCTTCGGTCACCCCTCCACTTT
>TRBV28|TRBD1|-|TRBJ1-1
CASSPGTGAFF
TGTGCCAGCAGTCCGGGGACAGGAGCTTTCTTT
>TRBV5-1|-|-|TRBJ1-4
CASTPGVSGKLFF
TGCGCCAGCACTCCAGGGGTATCAGGAAAACTGTTTTTT
>TRBV5-4|-|-|TRBJ2-7
CASSSSSYSVYEQYF
TGTGCCAGCAGCTCCTCGTCATATTCGGTCTACGAGCAGTACTTC
>TRBV5-6|-|-|TRBJ2-1
CASSLEGVLPDNEQFF
TGTGCCAGCAGCCTGGAGGGGGTGCTACCCGACAATGAGCAGTTCTTC
>TRBV4-2|-|-|TRBJ2-7
CASSQLGGQTPYEQYF
TGTGCCAGCAGCCAGCTGGGTGGACAGACGCCTTACGAGCAGTACTTC
>TRBV6-1|-|-|TRBJ1-1
CASSEPVDRITRNTEAFF
TGTGCCAGCAGTGAACCTGTTGACAGGATAACCAGGAACACTGAAGCTTTCTTT
>TRBV11-2|TRBD1|-|TRBJ2-5
CASSSGQGLETQYF
TGTGCCAGCAGCTCGGGACAGGGTCTGGAGACCCAGTACTTC
>TRBV2|-|-|TRBJ2-2
CASSVIGELFF
TGTGCCAGCAGTGTCATCGGGGAGCTGTTTTTT
>TRBV7-9|-|-|TRBJ2-2
CATLNTGELFF
TGTGCCACCCTGAACACCGGGGAGCTGTTTTTT
>TRBV19|-|-|TRBJ1-5
CASSSQGGSQPQHF
TGTGCCAGTAGTAGTCAAGGGGGAAGTCAGCCCCAGCATTTT
>TRBV7-2|-|-|TRBJ1-1
CASSRTVPFTEAFF
TGTGCCAGCAGCCGGACAGTGCCGTTCACTGAAGCTTTCTTT
>TRBV7-7|-|-|TRBJ1-6
CASSKQDNSPLHF
TGTGCTAGCAGCAAGCAGGATAATTCACCCCTCCACTTT
>TRBV20-1|-|-|TRBJ1-1
CSASGVGAFF
TGCAGTGCTAGCGGGGTGGGGGCTTTCTTT
>TRBV28|-|-|TRBJ2-7
CASSFNRAPGHSLSYEQYF
TGTGCCAGCAGTTTCAACCGGGCGCCGGGACATTCTTTATCCTACGAGCAGTACTTC